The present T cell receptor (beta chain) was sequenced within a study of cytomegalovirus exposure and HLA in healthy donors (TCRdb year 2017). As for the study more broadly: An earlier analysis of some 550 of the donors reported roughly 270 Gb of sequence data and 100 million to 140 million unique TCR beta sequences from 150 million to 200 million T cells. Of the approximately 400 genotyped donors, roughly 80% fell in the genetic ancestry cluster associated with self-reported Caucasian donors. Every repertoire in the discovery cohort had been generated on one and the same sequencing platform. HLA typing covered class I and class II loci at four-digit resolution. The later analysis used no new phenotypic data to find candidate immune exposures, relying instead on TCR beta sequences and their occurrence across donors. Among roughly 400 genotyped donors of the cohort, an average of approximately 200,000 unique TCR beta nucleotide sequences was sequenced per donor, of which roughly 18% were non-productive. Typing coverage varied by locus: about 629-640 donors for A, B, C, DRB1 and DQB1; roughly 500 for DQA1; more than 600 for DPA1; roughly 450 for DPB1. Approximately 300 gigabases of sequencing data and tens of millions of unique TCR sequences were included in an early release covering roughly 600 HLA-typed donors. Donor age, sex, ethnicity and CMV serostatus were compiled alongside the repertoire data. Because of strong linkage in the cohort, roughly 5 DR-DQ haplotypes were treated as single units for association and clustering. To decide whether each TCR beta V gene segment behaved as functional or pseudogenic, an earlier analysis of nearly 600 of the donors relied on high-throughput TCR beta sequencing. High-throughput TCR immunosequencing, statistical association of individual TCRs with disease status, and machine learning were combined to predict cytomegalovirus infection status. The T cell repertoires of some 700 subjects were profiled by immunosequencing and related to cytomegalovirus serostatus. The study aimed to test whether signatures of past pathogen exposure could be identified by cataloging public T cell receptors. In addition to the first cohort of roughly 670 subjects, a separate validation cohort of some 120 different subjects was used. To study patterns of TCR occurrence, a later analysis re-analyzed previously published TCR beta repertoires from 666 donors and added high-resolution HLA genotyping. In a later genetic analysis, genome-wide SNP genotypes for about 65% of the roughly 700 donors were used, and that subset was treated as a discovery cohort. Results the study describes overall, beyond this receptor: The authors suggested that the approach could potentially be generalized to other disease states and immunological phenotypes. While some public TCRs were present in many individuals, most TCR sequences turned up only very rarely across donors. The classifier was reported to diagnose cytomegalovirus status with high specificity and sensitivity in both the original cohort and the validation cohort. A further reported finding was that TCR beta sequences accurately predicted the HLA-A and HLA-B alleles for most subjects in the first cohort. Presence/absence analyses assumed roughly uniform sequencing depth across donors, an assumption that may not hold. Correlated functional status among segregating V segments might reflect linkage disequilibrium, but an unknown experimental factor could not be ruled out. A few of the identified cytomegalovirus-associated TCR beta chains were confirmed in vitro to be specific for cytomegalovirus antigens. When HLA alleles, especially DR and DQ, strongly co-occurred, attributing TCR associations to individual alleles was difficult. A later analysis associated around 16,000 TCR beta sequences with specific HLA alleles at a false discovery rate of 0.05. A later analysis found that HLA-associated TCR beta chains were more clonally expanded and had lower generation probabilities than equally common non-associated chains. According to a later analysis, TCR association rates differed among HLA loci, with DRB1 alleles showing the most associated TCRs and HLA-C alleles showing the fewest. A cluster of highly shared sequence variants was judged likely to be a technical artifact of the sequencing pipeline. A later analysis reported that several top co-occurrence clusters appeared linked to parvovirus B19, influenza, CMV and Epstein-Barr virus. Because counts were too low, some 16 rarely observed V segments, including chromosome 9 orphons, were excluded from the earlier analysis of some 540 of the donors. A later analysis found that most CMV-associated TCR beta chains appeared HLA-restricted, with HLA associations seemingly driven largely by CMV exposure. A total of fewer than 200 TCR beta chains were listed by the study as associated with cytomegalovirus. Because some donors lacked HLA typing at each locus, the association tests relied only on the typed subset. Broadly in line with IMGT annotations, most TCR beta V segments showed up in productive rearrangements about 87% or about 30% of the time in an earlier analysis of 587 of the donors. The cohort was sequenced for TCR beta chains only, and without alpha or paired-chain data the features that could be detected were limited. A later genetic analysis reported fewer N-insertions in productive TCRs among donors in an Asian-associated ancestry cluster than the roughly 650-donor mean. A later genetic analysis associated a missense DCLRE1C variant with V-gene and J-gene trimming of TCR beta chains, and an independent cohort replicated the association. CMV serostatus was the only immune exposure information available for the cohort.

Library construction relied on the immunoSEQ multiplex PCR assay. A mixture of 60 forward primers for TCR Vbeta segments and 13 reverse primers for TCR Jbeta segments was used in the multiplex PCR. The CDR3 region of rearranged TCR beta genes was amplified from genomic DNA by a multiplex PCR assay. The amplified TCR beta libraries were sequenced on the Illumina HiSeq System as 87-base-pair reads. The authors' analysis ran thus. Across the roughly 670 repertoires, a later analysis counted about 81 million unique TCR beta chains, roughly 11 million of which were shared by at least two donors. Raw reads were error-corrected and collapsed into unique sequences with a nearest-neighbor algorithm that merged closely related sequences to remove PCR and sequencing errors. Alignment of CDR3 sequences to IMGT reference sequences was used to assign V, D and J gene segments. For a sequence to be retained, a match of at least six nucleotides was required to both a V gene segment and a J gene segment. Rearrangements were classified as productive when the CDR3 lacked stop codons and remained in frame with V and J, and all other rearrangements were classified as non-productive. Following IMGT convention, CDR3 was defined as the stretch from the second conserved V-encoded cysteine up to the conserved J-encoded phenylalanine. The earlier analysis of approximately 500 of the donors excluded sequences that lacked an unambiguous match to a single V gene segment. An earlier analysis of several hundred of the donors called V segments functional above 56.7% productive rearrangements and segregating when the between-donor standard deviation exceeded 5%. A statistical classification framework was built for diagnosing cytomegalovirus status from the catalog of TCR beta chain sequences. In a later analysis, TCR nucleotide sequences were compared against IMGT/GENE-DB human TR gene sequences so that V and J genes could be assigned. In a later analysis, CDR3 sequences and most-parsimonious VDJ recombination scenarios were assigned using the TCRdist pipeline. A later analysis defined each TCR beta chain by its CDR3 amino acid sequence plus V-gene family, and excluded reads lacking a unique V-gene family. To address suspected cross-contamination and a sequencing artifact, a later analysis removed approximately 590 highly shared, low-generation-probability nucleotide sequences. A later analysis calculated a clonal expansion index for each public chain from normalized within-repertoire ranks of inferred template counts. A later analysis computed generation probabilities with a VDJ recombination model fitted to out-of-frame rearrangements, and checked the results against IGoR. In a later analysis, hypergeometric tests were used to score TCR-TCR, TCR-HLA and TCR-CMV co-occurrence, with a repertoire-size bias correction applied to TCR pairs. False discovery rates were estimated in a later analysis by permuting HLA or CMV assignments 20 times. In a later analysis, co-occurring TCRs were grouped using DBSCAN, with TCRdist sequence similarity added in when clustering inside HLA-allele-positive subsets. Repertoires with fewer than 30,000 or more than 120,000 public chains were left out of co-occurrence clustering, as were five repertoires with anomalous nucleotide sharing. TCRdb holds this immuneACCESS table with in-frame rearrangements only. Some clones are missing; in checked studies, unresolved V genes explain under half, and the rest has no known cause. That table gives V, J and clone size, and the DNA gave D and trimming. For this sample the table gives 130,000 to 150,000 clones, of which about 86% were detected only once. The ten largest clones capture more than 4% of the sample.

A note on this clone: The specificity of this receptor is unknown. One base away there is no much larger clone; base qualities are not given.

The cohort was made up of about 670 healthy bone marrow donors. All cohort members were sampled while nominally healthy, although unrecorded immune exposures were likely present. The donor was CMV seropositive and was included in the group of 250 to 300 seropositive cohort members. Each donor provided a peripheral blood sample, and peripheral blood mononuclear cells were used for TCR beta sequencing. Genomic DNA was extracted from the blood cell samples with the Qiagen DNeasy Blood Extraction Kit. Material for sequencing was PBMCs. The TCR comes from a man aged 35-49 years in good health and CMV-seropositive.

CDR3 region: CASSQEGQGNQPQHF. DNA sequence: TGTGCCAGCAGCCAAGAAGGACAGGGCAATCAGCCCCAGCATTTT. This receptor chain uses TRBV16 and TRBJ1-5, with TRBD1 identical over 7 junction bases. The germline V end is reduced by 2 bases and the J end by 2 bases; junction bases left unmatched: 3. Measured from the cysteine to the phenylalanine, the CDR3 is 15 residues long. The kept DNA is CDR3 alone, 45 bases in frame from the first base. The germline V gene yields KGHSY for CDR1 and FQNENV for CDR2.